This T cell receptor (beta chain) was recovered during a study of cytomegalovirus exposure and HLA in healthy donors. This CDR3 has 16 amino acids. Trimming took off 0 bases at V and 4 bases at J, with 15 bases between the two ends. Germline assignment: CDR1 SEHNR and CDR2 FQNEAQ (reference sequence). In the case of this clone: The antigen is undetermined.

Overall study findings and caveats: Being indistinguishable, some V segments were excluded, TRBV6-2 and TRBV6-3 among them.

The PCR contained 60 Vbeta and 13 Jbeta primers. Here immunoSEQ multiplex PCR was the method, and the copy in TCRdb shows in-frame clones only, minus some. The sample consists of 150,000 or so clones, approximately 83% of them appearing once. This chain connects TRBV7-9 to TRBJ2-5, with D tentatively TRBD1 (6 bases). The sequence was obtained from a male donor in good health and CMV-seronegative. The sequencing sample was made of PBMCs. CDR3 DNA: TGTGCCAGCAGCTTAGCACAGGGACGAAAATCAGAGACCCAGTACTTC. Protein sequence: CASSLAQGRKSETQYF.